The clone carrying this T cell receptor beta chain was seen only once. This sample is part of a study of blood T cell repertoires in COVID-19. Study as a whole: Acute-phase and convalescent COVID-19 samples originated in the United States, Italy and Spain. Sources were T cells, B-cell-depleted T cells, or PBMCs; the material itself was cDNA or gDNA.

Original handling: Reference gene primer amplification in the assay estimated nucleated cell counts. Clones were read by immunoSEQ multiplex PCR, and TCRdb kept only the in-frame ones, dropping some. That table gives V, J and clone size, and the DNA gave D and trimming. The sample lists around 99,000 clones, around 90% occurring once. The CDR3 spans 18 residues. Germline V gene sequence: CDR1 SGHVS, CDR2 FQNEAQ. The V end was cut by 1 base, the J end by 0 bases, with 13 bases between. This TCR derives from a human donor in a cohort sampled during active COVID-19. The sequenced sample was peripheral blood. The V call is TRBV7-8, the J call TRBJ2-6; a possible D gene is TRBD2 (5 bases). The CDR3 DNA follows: TGTGCCAGCAGCTTAGTGCGATCCGGACTCTCTGGGGCCAACGTCCTGACTTTC. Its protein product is CASSLVRSGLSGANVLTF. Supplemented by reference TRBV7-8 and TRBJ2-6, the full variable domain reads GAGVSQSPRYKVAKRGQDVALRCDPISGHVSLFWYQQALGQGPEFLTYFQNEAQLDKSGLPSDRFFAERPEGSVSTLKIQRTQQEDSAVYLCASSLVRSGLSGANVLTFGAGSRLTVL.